These 29 T cell receptor beta chains share one sample of origin, sequenced in a study of T cell responses to AZD1222 COVID-19 vaccine. The data were produced by immunoSEQ multiplex PCR, yet TCRdb's version contains in-frame clones alone and is incomplete. The sample holds 75,000 to 85,000 clones; 90% are singletons and the top ten take around 1.5%. This specimen was peripheral blood, taken 28 days after the second AZD1222 dose. The receptors here all came from an adult who received the AZD1222 COVID-19 vaccine.

V is TRBV19 and J is TRBJ1-4, with D maybe TRBD1 (6 bases). This CDR3 region has 13 residues. Germline V gives CDR1 LNHDA, CDR2 SQIVND (reference sequence). Between the trimmed V and J ends, which lost 10 bases and 6 bases, there was a span of 15 bases. DNA of the CDR3: TGTGCCACCCCGGGGAGGGGGGATGAAAAACTGTTTTTT. This encodes CATPGRGDEKLFF.

The V gene is TRBV5-1, the J gene TRBJ2-3; 9 nucleotides align to TRBD1. The CDR3 contains 14 residues. Per the germline V gene, CDR1 is SGHRS and CDR2 is YFSETQ. V gave up 4 bases and J gave up 6 bases; unmatched junction bases: 6. CDR3 nucleotides: TGCGCCAGCAGCCCGGGACAGGGCCGGGATACGCAGTATTTT. Its protein is CASSPGQGRDTQYF.

The V gene is TRBV10-2, the J gene TRBJ2-1; TRBD2 matches at 11 bases. Germline V CDR1 and CDR2: WSHSY, SAAADI. Unmatched junction bases numbered 7, after V lost 8 bases and J lost 10 bases. This CDR3 has 13 amino acids. CDR3 sequence: CASFSGGAGEQFF. CDR3 DNA sequence: TGCGCCAGCTTTAGCGGGGGGGCAGGGGAGCAGTTCTTC.

The chain couples TRBV7-9 to TRBJ2-3, with 12 bases aligning to TRBD2. After removal of 3 bases from V and 4 bases from J, the junction contained 5 bases not matched to a gene. The CDR3 runs to 16 residues. Germline CDR1 reads SEHNR; CDR2 reads FQNEAQ (reference sequence). CDR3 residues: CASSLIASGGADTQYF. CDR3 nucleotide sequence: TGTGCCAGCAGCTTGATAGCTAGCGGGGGGGCAGATACGCAGTATTTT.

This clone has a single count. V is TRBV19 and J is TRBJ1-2; D is unresolved. Germline values: CDR1 LNHDA, CDR2 SQIVND (reference sequence). This CDR3 is 15 amino acids long. Trimming shortened V by 3 bases and J by 5 bases, and 16 bases separated the two germline ends. In DNA, the CDR3 is TGTGCCAGTAGTATTTCTGGCGCGCAAGGGTATGGCTACACCTTC. It yields the protein CASSISGAQGYGYTF.

J is TRBJ2-5 and V is TRBV7-9; TRBD1 matches at 10 bases. The germline CDR1 and CDR2 sequences are SEHNR and FQNEAQ (reference sequence). The CDR3 runs 16 residues. V shed 2 bases, J shed 1 base, and the junction held 4 bases outside the gene matches. CDR3 region: CASSLPRDRGQETQYF. The CDR3 nucleotides are TGTGCCAGCAGCTTACCCAGGGACAGGGGCCAAGAGACCCAGTACTTC.

The V call is TRBV6-5, the J call TRBJ2-2; D call uncertain. V gave up 2 bases and J gave up 5 bases, with 9 bases separating them. The CDR3 is made up of 14 amino acids. The V gene's germline CDR1 is MNHEY and CDR2 SVGAGI. CDR3 coding DNA: TGTGCCAGCAGTTACAAGGGCTTTACCGGGGAGCTGTTTTTT. Residues: CASSYKGFTGELFF.

This chain links TRBV21-1 with TRBJ2-1. TRBV21-1 is marked as a pseudogene. The CDR3 has 23 residues. The CDR3 loop reads CASSKVKGFTTDAIQSSYNEQFF. CDR3 DNA sequence: TGTGCCAGCAGCAAAGTTAAAGGTTTCACGACGGACGCAATCCAAAGCTCCTACAATGAGCAGTTCTTC.

The J gene is TRBJ1-5, the V gene TRBV2, with TRBD1 matching 7 bases. V dropped 8 bases and J dropped 3; count of bases not matched to a gene: 4. This CDR3 has 13 residues. Germline CDR1 reads SNHLY; CDR2 reads FYNNEI. The CDR3 DNA follows: TGTGCCAGCGTCGGACAGGTCAATCAGCCCCAGCATTTT. Translation gives CASVGQVNQPQHF.

Only one count was recorded for this clone. The rearrangement links TRBV3-1 (or the pseudogene TRBV3-2) to TRBJ2-2; tentatively, D is TRBD1 (6 bases). The V gene lost 1 base and the J gene lost 5 bases, with 8 bases spanning the gap. This CDR3 comprises 14 residues. Looked up from germline, CDR1 is LGHDT and CDR2 is YNNKEL (reference sequence). CDR3 DNA: TGTGCCAGCAGCCAAGTAGGGGGTACCGGGGAGCTGTTTTTT. This sequence encodes CASSQVGGTGELFF.

Regarding this clone: A read error may produce the germline difference seen at one junction end. Other DNA sequences in the same sample also yield this CDR3. This chain joins TRBV5-4 and TRBJ1-6, with no clear D. This CDR3 contains 16 residues. In germline, CDR1 is SGHNT, CDR2 YYREEE (reference sequence). This CDR3 is CASSRYMEGDDSPLHF. CDR3 nucleotide sequence: TGTGCCAGCAGCCGATACATGGAGGGCGACGATTCACCCCTTCACTTT.

This chain connects TRBV6-5 to TRBJ2-7, with D possibly TRBD1 on 5 matching bases. The CDR3 is 13 amino acids. With 8 bases removed from V and 4 bases from J, the gap between germline ends came to 15 bases. The germline CDR1 and CDR2 sequences are MNHEY and SVGAGI. CDR3 in amino acids: CASRREVIYEQYF. Written as DNA, the CDR3 is TGTGCCAGCCGCAGGGAAGTTATTTACGAGCAGTACTTC.

The V gene is TRBV11-2, the J gene TRBJ2-7; 7 positions agree with TRBD1. CDR3 size: 14 residues. Unmatched junction bases numbered 7, after V lost 5 bases and J lost 3 bases. From germline, CDR1 is SGHAT and CDR2 FQNNGV. Written as DNA, the CDR3 is TGTGCCAGCAGCAATACGGGACAGTTCTACGAGCAGTACTTC. Its protein product is CASSNTGQFYEQYF.

The CDR3 DNA reads TGTGCCAGCAGCTTAATAGGAGGGGGCTCCAACTATGGCTACACCTTC. Translating it yields CASSLIGGGSNYGYTF. This sequence joins TRBV7-3 and TRBJ1-2; 7 nucleotides agree with TRBD1. Germline CDR1 is SGHTA and CDR2 is FQGTGA. The CDR3 length is 16 residues. V lost 1 base and J lost 2; bases outside the gene matches: 7.

This chain connects TRBV6-5 to TRBJ1-6; TRBD1 might be the D (6 bases). CDR1 is MNHEY, CDR2 SVGAGI, per germline. V lost 5 bases, J lost 5 bases, and 10 bases lay in between. This CDR3 is 14 amino acids long. The CDR3 loop reads CASSLRQDNSPLHF. The CDR3 DNA reads as TGTGCCAGCAGTCTACGACAGGATAATTCACCCCTCCACTTT.

V is TRBV7-3 and J is TRBJ1-1; D gene unclear. Trimming removed 3 bases at V and 2 bases at J, with 13 bases between. CDR1 SGHTA and CDR2 FQGTGA come from the germline V gene. This CDR3 contains 15 residues. CDR3 DNA sequence: TGTGCCAGCAGCTTGACCCTAGGTACTAACACTGAAGCTTTCTTT. This sequence encodes CASSLTLGTNTEAFF.

The chain combines TRBV28 with TRBJ2-1; D might be TRBD2 (5 bases). V was pared by 10 bases and J by 7 bases, with 23 bases between. Germline assignment: CDR1 MDHEN and CDR2 SYDVKM. The CDR3 is made up of 15 amino acids. CDR3 amino acids: CATHPPGFRGNEQFF. The CDR3 DNA reads as TGTGCCACCCATCCCCCGGGCTTTCGGGGAAATGAGCAGTTCTTC. The variable domain in full, completed from reference TRBV28 and TRBJ2-1, reads DVKVTQSSRYLVKRTGEKVFLECVQDMDHENMFWYRQDPGLGLRLIYFSYDVKMKEKGDIPEGYSVSREKKERFSLILESASTNQTSMYLCATHPPGFRGNEQFFGPGTRLTVL.

The chain is built from TRBV6-5 and TRBJ1-1; D is possibly TRBD1 (6 bases). The CDR3 length is 15 residues. Trimming cost V 5 bases and J 1 base, with 14 bases left between them. Germline CDR1 reads MNHEY; CDR2 reads SVGAGI. This CDR3 is CASSLTGTTNTEAFF. The CDR3 DNA reads as TGTGCCAGCAGTCTCACCGGGACAACGAACACTGAAGCTTTCTTT.

J is TRBJ1-3 and V is TRBV30; D is possibly TRBD1 (5 bases). Germline V gene lookup returns CDR1 GTSNPN and CDR2 SVGIG (reference sequence). Trimming removed 5 bases from V and 3 bases from J, with 8 bases in between. The CDR3 length is 12 residues. CDR3 in DNA: TGTGCCTGGGGGGGTTTTGGAAACACCATATATTTT. It codes for CAWGGFGNTIYF.

The CDR3 sequence is CASSLVGGQGYAGANVLTF. The CDR3 DNA is TGTGCCAGCAGCTTAGTTGGGGGACAGGGCTATGCTGGGGCCAACGTCCTGACTTTC. The rearrangement joins TRBV7-2 to TRBJ2-6; 9 nucleotides align to TRBD1. CDR1 and CDR2 from the germline V gene are SGHTA and FQGNSA. V lost 1 base, J lost 2 bases, and 9 bases stayed unmatched. The CDR3 totals 19 residues.

The chain has TRBV6-5 and TRBJ2-1; 9 bases fit TRBD2. V gave up 6 bases and J gave up 2 bases; unmatched junction bases: 2. Germline loops: CDR1 MNHEY, CDR2 SVGAGI. This CDR3 has 14 residues. The chain's CDR3 is CASRAGGPYNEQFF. Written as DNA, the CDR3 is TGTGCCAGCAGGGCGGGGGGGCCCTACAATGAGCAGTTCTTC.

The CDR3 region has the DNA TGTGCCAGCAGCCCGGCGGGGGGACAGCCCCAGCATTTT. Translated: CASSPAGGQPQHF. This chain joins TRBV6-2 or TRBV6-3 and TRBJ1-5; perhaps TRBD1 as D (5 bases). In germline, CDR1 is MNHEY, CDR2 SVGEGT. Trimming removed 6 bases at V and 7 bases at J, with 13 bases between. The CDR3 extends over 13 amino acids.

The gene calls are TRBV29-1 and TRBJ2-2; 8 bases fit TRBD2. This CDR3 has 12 residues. Germline-derived CDR1 and CDR2 are SQVTM and ANQGSEA. J lost 6 bases, V lost 4 bases, and 1 base had no gene match. The CDR3 DNA reads as TGCAGCGTTGTCGGGGGGGCCGGGGAGCTGTTTTTT. It is translated as CSVVGGAGELFF.

V and J are TRBV30 and TRBJ2-7; the D gene is possibly TRBD2 (6 bases). The CDR3 has 13 amino acids. V shed 0 bases and J shed 3 bases, with 9 bases lying between them. Germline loops: CDR1 GTSNPN, CDR2 SVGIG (reference sequence). CDR3 nucleotides: TGTGCCTGGAGTGTACTAGCCGACTACGAGCAGTACTTC. This codes for CAWSVLADYEQYF. Variable domain in full (rest from reference TRBV30 and TRBJ2-7): SQTIHQWPATLVQPVGSPLSLECTVEGTSNPNLYWYRQAAGRGLQLLFYSVGIGQISSEVPQNLSASRPQDRQFILSSKKLLLSDSGFYLCAWSVLADYEQYFGPGTRLTVT.

The gene calls are TRBV7-8 and TRBJ2-7; 7 bases line up with TRBD1. The CDR3 runs 15 residues. Germline CDR1 reads SGHVS; CDR2 reads FQNEAQ. V shed 4 bases and J 2 bases; nucleotides not matched to a gene: 8. The CDR3 here is CASSWRTGTAYEQYF. In DNA form, the CDR3 reads TGTGCCAGCAGCTGGCGTACCGGGACAGCCTACGAGCAGTACTTC.

The chain combines TRBV19 with TRBJ1-2; D not resolved. The CDR3 runs to 12 residues. The germline V and J ends were trimmed by 2 bases and 8 bases, with 9 bases remaining between them. Germline-derived CDR1 and CDR2 are LNHDA and SQIVND (reference sequence). CDR3 loop: CASSISPGGYTF. CDR3 nucleotide sequence: TGTGCCAGTAGTATATCCCCGGGGGGCTACACCTTC.

V gene TRBV7-2 combines with J gene TRBJ2-6; D remains ambiguous. V dropped 1 base and J dropped 1 base, with 8 bases sitting between them. Looked up from germline, CDR1 is SGHTA and CDR2 is FQGNSA. CDR3 length equals 16 residues. In nucleotides, the CDR3 is TGTGCCAGCAGCTTAGTAAGTCTATCTGGGGCCAACGTCCTGACTTTC. The encoded protein is CASSLVSLSGANVLTF.

V and J are TRBV19 and TRBJ1-2; D is undetermined. V lost 5 bases and J lost 0, with 13 bases in between. CDR1 is LNHDA, CDR2 SQIVND, per germline (reference sequence). The length of the CDR3 is 15 residues. The CDR3 region has the DNA TGTGCCAGTAGTCCATCACTGAATACTAACTATGGCTACACCTTC. This gives the protein CASSPSLNTNYGYTF.

This clone was picked up one time. The rearrangement joins TRBV19 to TRBJ2-1; 8 bases agree with TRBD2. The CDR3 length is 15 residues. CDR1 is LNHDA, CDR2 SQIVND, per germline (reference sequence). J was trimmed by 4 bases and V by 3 bases; bases with no gene match: 5. The CDR3 DNA follows: TGTGCCAGTAGTATCCCGGGGGGGCTATACAATGAGCAGTTCTTC. This translates into CASSIPGGLYNEQFF.